The clone carrying this T cell receptor beta chain was recorded once. The data derive from a study of cytomegalovirus exposure and HLA in healthy donors. With 5 bases removed from V and 10 bases from J, the gap between germline ends came to 18 bases. CDR1 and CDR2 (germline): SGHTA, FQGNSA. This CDR3 comprises 15 residues. PCR amplification relied on 60 Vbeta primers (plus 13 Jbeta primers). The table came from immunoSEQ multiplex PCR; TCRdb's copy has only in-frame clones and leaves some out. The table has roughly 200,000 clones, around three quarters seen once; the top ten hold 3.5% to 5%. The rearrangement uses TRBV7-2 and TRBJ1-6, with D tentatively TRBD1 (5 bases). The clonotype comes from a woman between 25 and 40 years old in good health and CMV-seropositive. Sequences were obtained from PBMCs. CDR3 nucleotides: TGTGCCAGCAGCCAAACCGGGCTTCGGGGGTCACCCCTCCACTTT. Its protein product is CASSQTGLRGSPLHF.